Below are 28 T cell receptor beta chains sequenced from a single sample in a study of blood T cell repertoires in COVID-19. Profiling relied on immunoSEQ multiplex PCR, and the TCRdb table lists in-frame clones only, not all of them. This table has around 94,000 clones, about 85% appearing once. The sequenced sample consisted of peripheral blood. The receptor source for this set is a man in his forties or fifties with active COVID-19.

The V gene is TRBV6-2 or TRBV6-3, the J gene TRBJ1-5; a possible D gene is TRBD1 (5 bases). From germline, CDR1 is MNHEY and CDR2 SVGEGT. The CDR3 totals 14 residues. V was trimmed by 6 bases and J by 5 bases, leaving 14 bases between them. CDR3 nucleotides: TGTGCCAGCAGCGTTTGGACACCTGATCAGCCCCAGCATTTT. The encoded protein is CASSVWTPDQPQHF.

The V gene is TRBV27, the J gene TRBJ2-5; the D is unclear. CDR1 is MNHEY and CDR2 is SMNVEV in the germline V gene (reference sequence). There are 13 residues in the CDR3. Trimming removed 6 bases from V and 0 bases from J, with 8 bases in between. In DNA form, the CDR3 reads TGTGCCAGCAGACTATACAACCAAGAGACCCAGTACTTC. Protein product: CASRLYNQETQYF.

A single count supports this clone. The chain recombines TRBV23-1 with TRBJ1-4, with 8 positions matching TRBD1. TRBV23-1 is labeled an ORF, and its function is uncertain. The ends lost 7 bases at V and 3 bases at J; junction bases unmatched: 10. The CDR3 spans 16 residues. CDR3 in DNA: TGCGCCAGCACCCCAGGGGGCGGGGAAGCTAATGAAAAACTGTTTTTT. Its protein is CASTPGGGEANEKLFF.

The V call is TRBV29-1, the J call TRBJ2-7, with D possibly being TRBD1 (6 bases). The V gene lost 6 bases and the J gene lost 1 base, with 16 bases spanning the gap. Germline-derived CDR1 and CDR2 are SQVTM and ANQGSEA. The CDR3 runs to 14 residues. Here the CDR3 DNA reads TGCAGCGTGCAGCAGGGGATCCTTTCCTACGAGCAGTACTTC. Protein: CSVQQGILSYEQYF.

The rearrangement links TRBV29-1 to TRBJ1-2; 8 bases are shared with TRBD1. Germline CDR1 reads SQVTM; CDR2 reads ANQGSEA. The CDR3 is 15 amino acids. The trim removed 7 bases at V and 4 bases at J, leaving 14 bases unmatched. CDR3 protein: CSARSYQGAIYGYTF. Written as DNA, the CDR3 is TGCAGCGCCCGATCTTACCAGGGGGCGATCTATGGCTACACCTTC.

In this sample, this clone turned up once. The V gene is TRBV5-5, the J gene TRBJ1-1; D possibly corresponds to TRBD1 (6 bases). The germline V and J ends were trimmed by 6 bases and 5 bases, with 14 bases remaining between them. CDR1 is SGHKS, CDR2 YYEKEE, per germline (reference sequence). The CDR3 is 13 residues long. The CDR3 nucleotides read TGTGCCAGCACGGCGGGGGGGCGGACTGAAGCTTTCTTT. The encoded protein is CASTAGGRTEAFF.

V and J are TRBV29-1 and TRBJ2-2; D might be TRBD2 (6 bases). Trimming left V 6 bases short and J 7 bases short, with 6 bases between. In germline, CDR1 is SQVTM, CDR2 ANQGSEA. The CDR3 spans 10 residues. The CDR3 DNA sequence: TGCAGCGTCGGGGGCGGGGAGCTGTTTTTT. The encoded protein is CSVGGGELFF.

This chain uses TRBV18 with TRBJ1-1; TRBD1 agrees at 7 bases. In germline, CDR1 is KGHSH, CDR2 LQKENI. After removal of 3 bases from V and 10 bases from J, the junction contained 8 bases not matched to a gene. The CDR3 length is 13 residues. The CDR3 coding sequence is TGTGCCAGCTCACCTGGGACCCAGGGGGGAGCTTTCTTT. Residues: CASSPGTQGGAFF.

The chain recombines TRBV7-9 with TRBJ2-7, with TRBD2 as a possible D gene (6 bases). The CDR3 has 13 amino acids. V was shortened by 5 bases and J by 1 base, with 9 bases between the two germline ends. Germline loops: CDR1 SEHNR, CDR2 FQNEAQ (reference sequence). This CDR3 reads CASSRDSSYEQYF. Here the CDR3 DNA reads TGTGCCAGCAGCCGGGACTCTTCCTACGAGCAGTACTTC.

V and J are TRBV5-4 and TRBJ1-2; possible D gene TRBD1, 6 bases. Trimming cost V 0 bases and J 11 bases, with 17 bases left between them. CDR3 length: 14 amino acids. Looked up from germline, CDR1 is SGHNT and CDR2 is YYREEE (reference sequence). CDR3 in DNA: TGTGCCAGCAGCTTGGTAGGGTCGGACAGAGGATACACCTTC. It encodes CASSLVGSDRGYTF.

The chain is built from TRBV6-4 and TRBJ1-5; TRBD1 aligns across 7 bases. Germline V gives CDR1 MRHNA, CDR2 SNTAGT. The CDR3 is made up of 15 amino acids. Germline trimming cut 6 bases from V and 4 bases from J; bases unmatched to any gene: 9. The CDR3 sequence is CASRDPRDRNQPQHF. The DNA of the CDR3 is TGTGCCAGCAGGGACCCCCGGGACAGAAATCAGCCCCAGCATTTT.

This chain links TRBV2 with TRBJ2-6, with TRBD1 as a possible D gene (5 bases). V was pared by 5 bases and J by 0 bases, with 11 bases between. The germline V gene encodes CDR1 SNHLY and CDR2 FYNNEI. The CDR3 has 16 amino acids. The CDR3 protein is CASSLTVSSGANVLTF. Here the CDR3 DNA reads TGTGCCAGCAGTTTGACAGTCTCCTCTGGGGCCAACGTCCTGACTTTC.

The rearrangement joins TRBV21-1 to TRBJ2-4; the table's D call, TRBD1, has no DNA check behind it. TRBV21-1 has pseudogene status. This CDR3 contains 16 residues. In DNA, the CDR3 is TGTGCCAGCAGCAAACCGCCGGGACAGGGCCAAAACATTCAGTACTTC. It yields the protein CASSKPPGQGQNIQYF.

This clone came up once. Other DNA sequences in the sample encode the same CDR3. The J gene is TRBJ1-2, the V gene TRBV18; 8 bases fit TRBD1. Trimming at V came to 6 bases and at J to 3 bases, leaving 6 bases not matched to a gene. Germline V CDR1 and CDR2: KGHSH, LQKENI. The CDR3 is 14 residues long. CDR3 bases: TGTGCCAGCTCTCCCGGACAGGGCGACTATGGCTACACCTTC. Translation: CASSPGQGDYGYTF.

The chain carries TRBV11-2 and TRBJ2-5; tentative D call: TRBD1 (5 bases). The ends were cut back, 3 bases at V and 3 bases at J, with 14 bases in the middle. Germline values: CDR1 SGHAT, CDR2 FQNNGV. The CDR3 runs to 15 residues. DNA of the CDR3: TGTGCCAGCAGCTTTGGGGCCTCGGGCGAAGAGACCCAGTACTTC. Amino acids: CASSFGASGEETQYF.

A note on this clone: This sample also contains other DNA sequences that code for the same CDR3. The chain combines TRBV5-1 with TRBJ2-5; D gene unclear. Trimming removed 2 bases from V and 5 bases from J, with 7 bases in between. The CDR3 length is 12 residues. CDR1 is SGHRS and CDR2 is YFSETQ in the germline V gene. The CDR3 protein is CASSFGGETQYF. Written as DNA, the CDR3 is TGCGCCAGCAGCTTCGGCGGTGAGACCCAGTACTTC.

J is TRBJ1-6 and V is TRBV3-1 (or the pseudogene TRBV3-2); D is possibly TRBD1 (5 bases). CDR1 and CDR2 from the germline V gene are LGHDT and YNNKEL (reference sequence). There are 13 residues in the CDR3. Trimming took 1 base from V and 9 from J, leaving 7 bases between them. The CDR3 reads CASSQGQSSPLHF. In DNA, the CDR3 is TGTGCCAGCAGCCAAGGACAGTCTTCACCCCTCCACTTT.

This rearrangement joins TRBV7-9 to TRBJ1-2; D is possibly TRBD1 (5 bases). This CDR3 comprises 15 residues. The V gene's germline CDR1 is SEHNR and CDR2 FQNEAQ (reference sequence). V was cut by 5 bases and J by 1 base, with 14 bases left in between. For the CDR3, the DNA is TGTGCCAGCAGCCTAGATAGGGGCCGTAACTATGGCTACACCTTC. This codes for CASSLDRGRNYGYTF.

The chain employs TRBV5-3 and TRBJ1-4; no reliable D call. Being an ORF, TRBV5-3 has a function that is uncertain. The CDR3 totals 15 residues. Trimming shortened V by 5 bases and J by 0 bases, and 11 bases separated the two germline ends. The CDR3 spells CARSSRVATNEKLFF. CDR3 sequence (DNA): TGTGCCAGAAGTTCGCGGGTTGCAACTAATGAAAAACTGTTTTTT.

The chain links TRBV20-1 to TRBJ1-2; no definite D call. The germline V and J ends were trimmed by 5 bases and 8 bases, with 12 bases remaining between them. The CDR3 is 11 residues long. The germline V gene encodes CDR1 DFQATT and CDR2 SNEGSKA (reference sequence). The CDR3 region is CSAPGEGGYTF. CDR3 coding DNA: TGCAGTGCTCCCGGGGAAGGGGGCTACACCTTC.

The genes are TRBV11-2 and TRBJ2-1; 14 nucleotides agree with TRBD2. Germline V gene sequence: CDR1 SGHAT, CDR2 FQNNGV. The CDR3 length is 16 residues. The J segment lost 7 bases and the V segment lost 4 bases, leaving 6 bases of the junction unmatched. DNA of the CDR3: TGTGCCAGCAGCTCACGACTAGCGGGGGGGGTTAATGAGCAGTTCTTC. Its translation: CASSSRLAGGVNEQFF. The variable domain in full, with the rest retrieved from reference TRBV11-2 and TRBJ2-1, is EAGVAQSPRYKIIEKRQSVAFWCNPISGHATLYWYQQILGQGPKLLIQFQNNGVVDDSQLPKDRFSAERLKGVDSTLKIQPAKLEDSAVYLCASSSRLAGGVNEQFFGPGTRLTVL.

This CDR3 reads CASSPRADSYTEAFF. The DNA for the CDR3 is TGTGCCAGCAGCCCCAGGGCGGATTCGTACACTGAAGCTTTCTTT. The chain combines TRBV7-9 with TRBJ1-1; the D gene is possibly TRBD1 (5 bases). The V end was cut by 5 bases, the J end by 3 bases, with 16 bases between. CDR3 length equals 15 residues. Germline V gene sequence: CDR1 SEHNR, CDR2 FQNEAQ (reference sequence).

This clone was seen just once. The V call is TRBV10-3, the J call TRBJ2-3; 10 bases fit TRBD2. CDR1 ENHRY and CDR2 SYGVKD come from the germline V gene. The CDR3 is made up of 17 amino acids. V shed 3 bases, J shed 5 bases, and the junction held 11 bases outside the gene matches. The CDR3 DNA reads TGTGCCATCAGTGATACGTGGAGCGGGGGGGCCGGAGATACGCAGTATTTT. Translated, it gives CAISDTWSGGAGDTQYF.

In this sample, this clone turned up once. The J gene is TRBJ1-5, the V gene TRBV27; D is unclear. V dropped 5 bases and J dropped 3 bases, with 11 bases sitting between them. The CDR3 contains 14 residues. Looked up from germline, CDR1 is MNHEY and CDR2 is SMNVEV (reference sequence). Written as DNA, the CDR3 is TGTGCCAGCAGTATAGATAGTCCCAATCAGCCCCAGCATTTT. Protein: CASSIDSPNQPQHF.

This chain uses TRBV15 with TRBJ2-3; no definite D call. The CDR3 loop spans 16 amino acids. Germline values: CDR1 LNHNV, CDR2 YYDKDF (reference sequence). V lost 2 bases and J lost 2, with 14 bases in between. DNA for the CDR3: TGTGCCACCAGCAGATCCCTGGGCCTCTACACAGATACGCAGTATTTT. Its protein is CATSRSLGLYTDTQYF. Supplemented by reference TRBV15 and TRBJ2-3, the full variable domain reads DAMVIQNPRYQVTQFGKPVTLSCSQTLNHNVMYWYQQKSSQAPKLLFHYYDKDFNNEADTPDNFQSRRPNTSFCFLDIRSPGLGDTAMYLCATSRSLGLYTDTQYFGPGTRLTVL.

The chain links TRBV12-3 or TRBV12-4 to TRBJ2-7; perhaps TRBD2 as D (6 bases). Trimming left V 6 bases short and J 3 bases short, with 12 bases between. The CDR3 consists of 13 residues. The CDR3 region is CASSRGTNYEQYF. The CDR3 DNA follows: TGTGCCAGCAGCCGCGGGACCAACTACGAGCAGTACTTC.

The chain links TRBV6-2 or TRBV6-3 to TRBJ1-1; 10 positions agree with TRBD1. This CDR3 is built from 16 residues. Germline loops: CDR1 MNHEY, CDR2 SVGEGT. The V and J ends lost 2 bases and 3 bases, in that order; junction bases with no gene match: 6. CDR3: CASSYEVGQGYTEAFF. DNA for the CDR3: TGTGCCAGCAGTTACGAGGTGGGACAGGGGTACACTGAAGCTTTCTTT.

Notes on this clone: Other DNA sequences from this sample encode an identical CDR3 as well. Here the CDR3 reads CASSERVTGGIGELFF. In DNA form, the CDR3 reads TGTGCCAGCAGTGAACGGGTGACGGGGGGGATCGGGGAGCTGTTTTTT. The V and J genes are TRBV6-1 and TRBJ2-2; 8 nucleotides match TRBD2. The CDR3 has 16 residues. The trim removed 2 bases at V and 7 bases at J, leaving 9 bases unmatched. The V gene's germline CDR1 is MNHNS and CDR2 SASEGT.